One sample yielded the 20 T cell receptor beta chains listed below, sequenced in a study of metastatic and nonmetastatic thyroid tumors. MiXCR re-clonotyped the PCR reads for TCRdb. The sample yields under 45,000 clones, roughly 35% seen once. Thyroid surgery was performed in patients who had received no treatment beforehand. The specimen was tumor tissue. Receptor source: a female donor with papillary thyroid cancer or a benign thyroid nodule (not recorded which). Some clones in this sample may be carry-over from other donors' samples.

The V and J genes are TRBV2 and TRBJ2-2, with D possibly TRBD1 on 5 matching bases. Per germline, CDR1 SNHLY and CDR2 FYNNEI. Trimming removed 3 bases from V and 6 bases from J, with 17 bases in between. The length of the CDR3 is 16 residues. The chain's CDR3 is CASSDGASRAAGELFF. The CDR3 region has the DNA TGTGCCAGCAGTGACGGAGCAAGCAGGGCGGCCGGGGAGCTGTTTTTT.

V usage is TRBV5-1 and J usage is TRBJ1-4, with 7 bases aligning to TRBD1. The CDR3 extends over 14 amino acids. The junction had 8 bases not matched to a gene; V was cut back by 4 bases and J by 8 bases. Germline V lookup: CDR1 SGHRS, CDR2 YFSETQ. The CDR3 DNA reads TGCGCCAGCAGCCCGACAGGGAGGAACGAAAAACTGTTTTTT. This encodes CASSPTGRNEKLFF.

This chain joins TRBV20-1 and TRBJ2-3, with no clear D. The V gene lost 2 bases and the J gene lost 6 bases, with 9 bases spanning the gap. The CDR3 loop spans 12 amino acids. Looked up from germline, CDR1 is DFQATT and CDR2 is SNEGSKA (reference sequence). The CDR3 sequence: CSARLYEDTQYF. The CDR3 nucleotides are TGCAGTGCTAGATTATATGAGGATACGCAGTATTTT.

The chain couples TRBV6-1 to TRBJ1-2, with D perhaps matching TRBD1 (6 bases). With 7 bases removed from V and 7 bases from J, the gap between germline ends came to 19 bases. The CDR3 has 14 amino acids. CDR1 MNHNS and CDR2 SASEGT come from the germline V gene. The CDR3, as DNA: TGTGCCAGCACCCCGGGCAGGGGTTATAGTGGCTACACCTTC. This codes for CASTPGRGYSGYTF.

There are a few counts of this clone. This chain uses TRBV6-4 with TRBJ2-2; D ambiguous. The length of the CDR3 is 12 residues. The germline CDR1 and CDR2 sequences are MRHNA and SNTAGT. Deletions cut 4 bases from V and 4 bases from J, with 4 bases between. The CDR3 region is CASSGSTGELFF. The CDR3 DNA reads TGTGCCAGCAGTGGTTCCACCGGGGAGCTGTTTTTT.

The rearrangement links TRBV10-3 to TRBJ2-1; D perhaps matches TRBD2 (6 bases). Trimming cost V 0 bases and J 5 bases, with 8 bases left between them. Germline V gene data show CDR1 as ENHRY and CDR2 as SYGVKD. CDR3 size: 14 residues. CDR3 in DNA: TGTGCCATCAGTGAGTCTTGGGAGGACAATGAGCAGTTCTTC. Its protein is CAISESWEDNEQFF.

CDR3 region: CASGGTSGSQETQYF. The CDR3 region has the DNA TGTGCCAGCGGCGGGACTAGCGGGAGTCAAGAGACCCAGTACTTC. V is TRBV12-3 or TRBV12-4 and J is TRBJ2-5; 14 bases align to TRBD2. This CDR3 contains 15 residues. Trimming took 8 bases from V and 2 from J; bases not matched to a gene: 4.

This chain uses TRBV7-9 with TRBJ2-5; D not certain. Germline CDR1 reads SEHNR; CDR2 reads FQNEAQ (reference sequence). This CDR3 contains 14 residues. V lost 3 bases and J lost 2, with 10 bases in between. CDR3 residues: CASSFTQIQETQYF. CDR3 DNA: TGTGCCAGCAGCTTTACACAGATACAAGAGACCCAGTACTTC.

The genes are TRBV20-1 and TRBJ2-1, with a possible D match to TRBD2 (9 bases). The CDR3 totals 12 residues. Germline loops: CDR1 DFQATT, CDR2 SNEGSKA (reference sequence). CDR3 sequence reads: CGGQGGTSEQFF. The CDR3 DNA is TGCGGAGGACAGGGAGGGACTAGCGAGCAGTTCTTC.

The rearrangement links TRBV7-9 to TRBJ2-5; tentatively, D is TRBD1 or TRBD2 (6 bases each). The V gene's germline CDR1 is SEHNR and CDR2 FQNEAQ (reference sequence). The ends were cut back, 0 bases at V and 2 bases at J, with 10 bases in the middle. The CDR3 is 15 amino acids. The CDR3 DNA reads TGTGCCAGCAGCTTAGCCGGGGGCAGTCAAGAGACCCAGTACTTC. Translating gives CASSLAGGSQETQYF.

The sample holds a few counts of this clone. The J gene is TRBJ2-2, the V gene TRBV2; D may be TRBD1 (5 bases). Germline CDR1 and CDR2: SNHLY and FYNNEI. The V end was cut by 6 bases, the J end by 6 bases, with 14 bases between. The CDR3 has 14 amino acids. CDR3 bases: TGTGCCAGCAGCCTCGTGAAGGGGTCCGGGGAGCTGTTTTTT. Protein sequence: CASSLVKGSGELFF.

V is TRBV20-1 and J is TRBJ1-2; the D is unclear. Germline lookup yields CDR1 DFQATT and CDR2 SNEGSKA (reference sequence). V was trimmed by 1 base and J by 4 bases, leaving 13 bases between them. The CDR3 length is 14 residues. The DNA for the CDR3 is TGCAGTGCTAGAGTAAGTTCGGGGTTCTATGGCTACACCTTC. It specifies CSARVSSGFYGYTF.

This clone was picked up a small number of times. The CDR3 here is CASSLGLAGRGFF. The CDR3 nucleotides read TGTGCCAGTAGTCTGGGACTAGCGGGACGAGGGTTCTTC. The rearrangement joins TRBV19 to TRBJ2-1, with 13 bases matching TRBD2. Germline trimming cut 5 bases from V and 15 bases from J; bases unmatched to any gene: 7. The CDR3 spans 13 residues. Germline loops: CDR1 LNHDA, CDR2 SQIVND (reference sequence). The full variable domain, completed using reference TRBV19 and TRBJ2-1, is DGGITQSPKYLFRKEGQNVTLSCEQNLNHDAMYWYRQDPGQGLRLIYYSQIVNDFQKGDIAEGYSVSREKKESFPLTVTSAQKNPTAFYLCASSLGLAGRGFFGPGTRLTVL.

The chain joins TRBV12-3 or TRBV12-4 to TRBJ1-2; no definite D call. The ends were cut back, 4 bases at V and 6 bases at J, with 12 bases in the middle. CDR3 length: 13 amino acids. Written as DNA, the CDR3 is TGTGCCAGCAGTTACGGACGGTACGATGGCTACACCTTC. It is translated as CASSYGRYDGYTF.

The CDR3 protein is CAWSMGTDTQYF. Written as DNA, the CDR3 is TGTGCCTGGAGTATGGGTACAGATACGCAGTATTTT. The chain carries TRBV30 and TRBJ2-3; D unclear. This CDR3 region has 12 residues. Trimming pared 2 bases from V and 3 bases from J, leaving 6 bases between. Germline V gene lookup returns CDR1 GTSNPN and CDR2 SVGIG (reference sequence).

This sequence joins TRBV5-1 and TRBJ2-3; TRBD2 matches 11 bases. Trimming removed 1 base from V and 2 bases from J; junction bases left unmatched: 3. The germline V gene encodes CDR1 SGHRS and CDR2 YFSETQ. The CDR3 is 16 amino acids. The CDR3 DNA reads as TGCGCCAGCAGCTTGACTAGCGGGAGACCCACAGATACGCAGTATTTT. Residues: CASSLTSGRPTDTQYF.

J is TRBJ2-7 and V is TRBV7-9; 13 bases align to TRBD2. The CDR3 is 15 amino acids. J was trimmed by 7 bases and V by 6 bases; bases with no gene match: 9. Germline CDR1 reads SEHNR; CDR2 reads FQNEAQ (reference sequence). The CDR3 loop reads CASSHGWTSGSEQYF. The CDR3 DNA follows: TGTGCCAGCAGTCATGGATGGACTAGCGGGAGTGAGCAGTACTTC.

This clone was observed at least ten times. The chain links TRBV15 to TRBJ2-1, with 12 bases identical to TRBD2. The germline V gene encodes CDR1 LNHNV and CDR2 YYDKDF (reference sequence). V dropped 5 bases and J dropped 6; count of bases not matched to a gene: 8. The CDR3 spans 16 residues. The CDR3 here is CATSGPRLAGANEQFF. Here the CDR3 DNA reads TGTGCCACCAGCGGCCCAAGACTAGCGGGAGCCAATGAGCAGTTCTTC. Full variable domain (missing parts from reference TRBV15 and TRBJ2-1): DAMVIQNPRYQVTQFGKPVTLSCSQTLNHNVMYWYQQKSSQAPKLLFHYYDKDFNNEADTPDNFQSRRPNTSFCFLDIRSPGLGDTAMYLCATSGPRLAGANEQFFGPGTRLTVL.

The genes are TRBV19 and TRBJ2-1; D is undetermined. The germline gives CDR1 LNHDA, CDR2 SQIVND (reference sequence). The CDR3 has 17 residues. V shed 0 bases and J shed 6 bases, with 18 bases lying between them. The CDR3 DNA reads TGTGCCAGTAGTATAGATTCGGCGCCTAGAGGTGGCAATGAGCAGTTCTTC. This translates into CASSIDSAPRGGNEQFF.

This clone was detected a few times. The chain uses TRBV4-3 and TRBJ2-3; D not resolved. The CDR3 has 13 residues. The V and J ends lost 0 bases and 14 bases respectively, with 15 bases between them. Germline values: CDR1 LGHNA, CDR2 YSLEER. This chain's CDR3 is CASSQDLRNLRYF. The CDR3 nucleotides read TGCGCCAGCAGCCAAGATTTGCGGAACTTAAGGTATTTT.